The clone carrying this T cell receptor beta chain was seen at least ten times. Its antigen is not known. The lymph nodes were axillary draining lymph nodes from breast cancer patients. V dropped 3 bases and J dropped 3 bases, with 10 bases sitting between them. Germline V gene lookup returns CDR1 GTSNPN and CDR2 SVGIG (reference sequence). This CDR3 has 13 residues. This sample is drawn from a study of breast tumors, draining lymph nodes, adjacent tissues. Study outcomes and limitations: That most tumor T cells come from lymph nodes remained unproven.

TCRdb analysed the multiplex PCR reads with MiXCR anew, one entry per CDR3 protein. The table records 150,000 to 200,000 distinct CDR3 sequences, 30% to 35% of them present only once. Sequencing used axillary lymph node tissue. The TCR originated in a female donor with breast cancer. Some clones in this sample may be carry-over from other donors' samples. The chain is built from TRBV30 and TRBJ2-3; D perhaps matches TRBD1 (5 bases). The CDR3 DNA is TGTGCCTGGAGATCTCAGGGAACAGATACGCAGTATTTT. Protein: CAWRSQGTDTQYF.